These 18 T cell receptor beta chains share one sample of origin, sequenced in a study of T cell repertoires in cytomegalovirus infection. One entry per CDR3 protein results from TCRdb running MiXCR on the reads. The sample records about 100,000 distinct CDR3 sequences, under 25% being singletons. Material for sequencing was CD8+ T cells from PBMCs. The receptors were sampled from a human donor in good health (CMV status not recorded). Some clones in this sample may be carry-over from other donors' samples.

The chain joins TRBV2 to TRBJ2-7; D call uncertain. The germline CDR1 and CDR2 sequences are SNHLY and FYNNEI. The length of the CDR3 is 13 residues. Trimming took off 8 bases at V and 3 bases at J, with 14 bases between the two ends. The CDR3 coding sequence is TGTGCCAGCCGCTTCCCGACGGACTACGAGCAGTACTTC. Its protein product is CASRFPTDYEQYF.

This clonotype was seen a few times. The chain links TRBV23-1 to TRBJ2-7; TRBD1 might be the D (5 bases). TRBV23-1 is given ORF status, its function remaining uncertain. This CDR3 contains 14 residues. V was shortened by 5 bases and J by 2 bases, with 13 bases between the two germline ends. The CDR3 loop is CASSFNSRAYEQYF. CDR3 bases: TGCGCCAGCAGTTTCAATAGCAGGGCCTACGAGCAGTACTTC.

The chain joins TRBV7-6 to TRBJ2-7; D perhaps matches TRBD1 (5 bases). The CDR3 spans 12 residues. Trimming took off 5 bases at V and 4 bases at J, with 9 bases between the two ends. Germline V gene data show CDR1 as SGHVS and CDR2 as FNYEAQ. The CDR3 loop reads CASSRKGYEQYF. CDR3 nucleotides: TGTGCCAGCAGCCGTAAGGGGTACGAGCAGTACTTC.

This chain joins TRBV4-3 and TRBJ2-7; possible D gene TRBD2, 6 bases. This CDR3 contains 15 residues. V lost 0 bases and J 5 bases, leaving 14 bases between the germline ends. Germline loops: CDR1 LGHNA, CDR2 YSLEER. CDR3 in DNA: TGCGCCAGCAGCCAAGATGGCGGGGATGTCGACGAGCAGTACTTC. Its protein product is CASSQDGGDVDEQYF.

There are many counts of this clonotype. V is TRBV7-2 and J is TRBJ2-2; D gene ambiguous. Germline assignment: CDR1 SGHTA and CDR2 FQGNSA. Deletions cut 2 bases from V and 5 bases from J, with 9 bases between. The CDR3 has 14 amino acids. The CDR3 loop is CASSLFLGTGELFF. In DNA, the CDR3 is TGTGCCAGCAGCTTATTTCTCGGTACCGGGGAGCTGTTTTTT.

The gene calls are TRBV28 and TRBJ2-3; the D gene is possibly TRBD2 (6 bases). V was clipped by 7 bases and J by 3 bases, with 23 bases between them. Germline CDR1 is MDHEN and CDR2 is SYDVKM. CDR3 length: 17 residues. CDR3 loop: CASTLESGLQYTDTQYF. The CDR3 coding sequence is TGTGCCAGCACCCTGGAGTCGGGACTCCAATATACAGATACGCAGTATTTT.

The gene calls are TRBV6-2 or TRBV6-3 and TRBJ2-3; 13 bases line up with TRBD2. The CDR3 length is 16 residues. The junction had 6 bases not matched to a gene; V was cut back by 5 bases and J by 4 bases. The germline gives CDR1 MNHEY, CDR2 SVGEGT. The CDR3 is CASSETSGRFSDTQYF. The CDR3 nucleotides read TGTGCCAGCAGTGAGACTAGCGGGAGGTTTTCAGATACGCAGTATTTT.

Many counts were recorded for this clonotype. In DNA, the CDR3 is TGTGCCAGCAGTGGTGACTCTGGGGCCAACGTCCTGACTTTC. It translates to CASSGDSGANVLTF. The V and J genes are TRBV7-9 and TRBJ2-6; D uncertain. The V gene lost 6 bases and the J gene lost 0 bases, with 6 bases spanning the gap. Germline values: CDR1 SEHNR, CDR2 FQNEAQ (reference sequence). The CDR3 runs to 14 residues.

This clonotype was seen many times. This chain links TRBV20-1 with TRBJ2-7; the match to TRBD1 covers 10 bases. Looked up from germline, CDR1 is DFQATT and CDR2 is SNEGSKA (reference sequence). The trim removed 0 bases at V and 2 bases at J, leaving 7 bases unmatched. This CDR3 is 16 amino acids long. CDR3 nucleotides: TGCAGTGCTAGAGATTTTAGGACAGGGGGGACCTACGAGCAGTACTTC. Translation gives CSARDFRTGGTYEQYF.

In this sample, this clonotype turned up many times. The chain combines TRBV7-8 with TRBJ1-5; the match to TRBD1 covers 7 bases. The trim removed 5 bases at V and 6 bases at J, leaving 7 bases unmatched. CDR3 length equals 14 residues. The germline gives CDR1 SGHVS, CDR2 FQNEAQ. The CDR3 spells CASSIQGLTQPQHF. The CDR3 region has the DNA TGTGCCAGCAGCATACAGGGGTTGACTCAGCCCCAGCATTTT. Complete variable domain (other parts from reference TRBV7-8 and TRBJ1-5): GAGVSQSPRYKVAKRGQDVALRCDPISGHVSLFWYQQALGQGPEFLTYFQNEAQLDKSGLPSDRFFAERPEGSVSTLKIQRTQQEDSAVYLCASSIQGLTQPQHFGDGTRLSIL.

This chain uses TRBV5-4 with TRBJ2-7; 8 bases are shared with TRBD1. CDR1 is SGHNT, CDR2 YYREEE, per germline (reference sequence). V was pared by 4 bases and J by 6 bases, with 3 bases of the junction left unmatched. The CDR3 covers 12 residues. CDR3: CASSSDRGEQYF. CDR3 bases: TGTGCCAGCAGCAGTGACAGGGGCGAGCAGTACTTC. The whole variable domain, filled in from reference TRBV5-4 and TRBJ2-7, reads ETGVTQSPTHLIKTRGQQVTLRCSSQSGHNTVSWYQQALGQGPQFIFQYYREEENGRGNFPPRFSGLQFPNYSSELNVNALELDDSALYLCASSSDRGEQYFGPGTRLTVT.

V and J are TRBV13 and TRBJ2-7; 8 bases agree with TRBD2. The germline V gene encodes CDR1 PRHDT and CDR2 FYEKMQ (reference sequence). J lost 2 bases, V lost 5 bases, and 5 bases had no gene match. The CDR3 totals 14 residues. The CDR3, as DNA: TGTGCCAGCAGCCCGGGACTAGGCACCTACGAGCAGTACTTC. Translating it yields CASSPGLGTYEQYF.

The rearrangement links TRBV6-2 or TRBV6-3 to TRBJ1-5; possible D gene TRBD1, 5 bases. Trimming pared 7 bases from V and 2 bases from J, leaving 15 bases between. CDR1 is MNHEY and CDR2 is SVGEGT in the germline V gene. The CDR3 runs 15 residues. This chain's CDR3 is CASTWDAGGNQPQHF. The CDR3 coding sequence is TGTGCCAGCACCTGGGACGCCGGAGGCAATCAGCCCCAGCATTTT.

The chain links TRBV18 to TRBJ2-3; tentative D call: TRBD1 (5 bases). V lost 6 bases and J 0 bases, leaving 13 bases between the germline ends. The CDR3 extends over 15 amino acids. Per the germline V gene, CDR1 is KGHSH and CDR2 is LQKENI. The CDR3 nucleotides read TGTGCCAGCTCTCCCGACAGCGCAAGCACAGATACGCAGTATTTT. Encoded protein: CASSPDSASTDTQYF.

V gene TRBV15 combines with J gene TRBJ2-5, with 12 bases fitting TRBD2. V lost 0 bases and J lost 10; bases outside the gene matches: 6. Germline V lookup: CDR1 LNHNV, CDR2 YYDKDF (reference sequence). This CDR3 is 15 amino acids long. This CDR3 is CATSRERTSGIGQYF. The DNA of the CDR3 is TGTGCCACCAGCAGAGAGCGGACTAGCGGGATAGGCCAGTACTTC.

Concerning this clonotype itself: At one end, the junction sequence differs from germline, possibly due to a read error. The chain employs TRBV13 and TRBJ2-1; D may match TRBD1 or TRBD2 (5 bases each). The length of the CDR3 is 12 residues. Germline V gives CDR1 PRHDT, CDR2 FYEKMQ (reference sequence). This CDR3 reads CASSVAGTAKLF. The DNA of the CDR3 is TGTGCCAGCAGCGTCGCCGGGACGGCTAAGCTCTTC.

This clonotype showed up just a few times. The chain combines TRBV2 with TRBJ1-5; TRBD1 aligns across 9 bases. Looked up from germline, CDR1 is SNHLY and CDR2 is FYNNEI. V dropped 2 bases and J dropped 3; count of bases not matched to a gene: 14. CDR3 size: 19 residues. In nucleotides, the CDR3 is TGTGCCAGCAGTGAAAGGGACCCCCGGACAGGGGCGTCCAATCAGCCCCAGCATTTT. This translates into CASSERDPRTGASNQPQHF. Full variable domain (missing parts from reference TRBV2 and TRBJ1-5): EPEVTQTPSHQVTQMGQEVILRCVPISNHLYFYWYRQILGQKVEFLVSFYNNEISEKSEIFDDQFSVERPDGSNFTLKIRSTKLEDSAMYFCASSERDPRTGASNQPQHFGDGTRLSIL.

The chain recombines TRBV4-3 with TRBJ2-5; 8 bases agree with TRBD2. There are 17 residues in the CDR3. The junction had 16 bases not matched to a gene; V was cut back by 8 bases and J by 2 bases. Germline-derived CDR1 and CDR2 are LGHNA and YSLEER. Here the CDR3 reads CASSPSPSGGGQETQYF. DNA for the CDR3: TGCGCCAGCTCCCCAAGCCCCAGCGGGGGAGGACAAGAGACCCAGTACTTC.